This entry concerns a single T cell receptor (beta chain). This sample was taken from a study of blood T cell repertoires in COVID-19. Study summary: The United States, Italy and Spain were the sources of the acute and convalescent COVID-19 samples. Sources were T cells, B-cell-depleted T cells, or PBMCs; the material itself was cDNA or gDNA.

Per the authors' pipeline: From reference gene primer amplification, estimates of nucleated cell counts were derived. The table came from immunoSEQ multiplex PCR; TCRdb's copy has only in-frame clones and leaves some out. Clonal size and the V and J genes are those of that table, whereas D and trimming came from the DNA. This table holds around 200,000 clones, around four fifths found once. The CDR3 extends over 11 amino acids. V lost 7 bases, J lost 3 bases, and 7 bases lay in between. From germline, CDR1 is SGHRS and CDR2 YFSETQ. The sample was peripheral blood. The V call is TRBV5-1, the J call TRBJ1-1; no clear D. This sequence originates from a woman in her 70s with COVID-19, enrolled during active disease. The CDR3 region is CASRRDTEAFF. The CDR3 DNA reads TGCGCCAGCCGACGGGACACTGAAGCTTTCTTT.